The clone carrying this T cell receptor (beta chain) was seen only a few times. Semi-nested PCR with Nested Universal Primer A followed constant-region reverse priming of full-length variable regions. TCRdb recomputed calls from the 5' RACE reads with MiXCR, one row per CDR3 protein. Of about 62,000 distinct CDR3 sequences in the sample, more than 25% were seen once. Naive CD4+ T cells were purified with Tregs depleted by CD25. The CDR3 runs 15 residues. V lost 3 bases, J lost 8 bases, and 17 bases lay in between. The V gene's germline CDR1 is SGHVS and CDR2 FQNEAQ. The source of this sequence is a female donor with breast cancer. Sequenced input: tumor-infiltrating naive CD4+ T cells sorted from the breast tumor. Specified subset: naive CD4+ T cells, CD4+CD45RA+CD25-. The gene calls are TRBV7-8 and TRBJ2-1, with D perhaps matching TRBD1 or TRBD2 (5 bases each). The CDR3 nucleotides are TGTGCCAGCAGCTTGGACTGGGGCGTAGGCGATGAGCAGTTCTTC. Protein sequence: CASSLDWGVGDEQFF.